A single sample is the source of the 18 T cell receptor beta chains below, sequenced in a study of blood T cell repertoires in COVID-19. TCRdb's copy holds only in-frame clones and misses some; the assay was immunoSEQ multiplex PCR. The table lists 130,000 to 150,000 clones, 80% to 90% of them singletons, with about 8% in the top ten. Sequences were obtained from peripheral blood. The receptors derive from an older woman with COVID-19, enrolled during active disease.

This rearrangement joins TRBV7-2 to TRBJ1-2; maybe TRBD1 (6 bases). In germline, CDR1 is SGHTA, CDR2 FQGNSA. This CDR3 has 15 amino acids. V lost 1 base to trimming and J lost 4 bases, with 13 bases between them. The CDR3 DNA follows: TGTGCCAGCAGCTTAGGCCAGGGGTTTCCCTATGGCTACACCTTC. Its translation is CASSLGQGFPYGYTF.

This chain links TRBV9 with TRBJ1-4, with a weak D call TRBD1 (6 bases). Germline V gene lookup returns CDR1 SGDLS and CDR2 YYNGEE. CDR3 length: 13 amino acids. The V and J ends lost 4 bases and 8 bases respectively, with 12 bases between them. The DNA for the CDR3 is TGTGCCAGCAGCACACAGGGCGGGGAAAAACTGTTTTTT. Its translation is CASSTQGGEKLFF.

This sequence joins TRBV5-6 and TRBJ2-3; TRBD1 matches at 7 bases. J lost 7 bases, V lost 2 bases, and 4 bases had no gene match. Germline V gene sequence: CDR1 SGHDT, CDR2 YYEEEE. The CDR3 totals 13 residues. CDR3 DNA: TGTGCCAGCAGCTTCGGCAGGGGGAATACGCAGTATTTT. This codes for CASSFGRGNTQYF.

V gene TRBV4-3 combines with J gene TRBJ2-2, with 16 bases aligning to TRBD2. Trimming took 3 bases from V and 4 from J; bases not matched to a gene: 8. Looked up from germline, CDR1 is LGHNA and CDR2 is YSLEER. The CDR3 extends over 19 amino acids. CDR3 region: CASSHPGTSGGAGTGELFF. CDR3 coding DNA: TGCGCCAGCAGCCACCCGGGGACTAGCGGGGGGGCGGGCACCGGGGAGCTGTTTTTT.

A single count supports this clone. CDR3 loop: CASSVGGRGSGDTQYF. DNA of the CDR3: TGTGCCAGCAGCGTAGGAGGTAGGGGCTCGGGAGATACGCAGTATTTT. V is TRBV9 and J is TRBJ2-3; tentatively, D is TRBD1 (5 bases). The CDR3 covers 16 residues. V lost 0 bases, J lost 5 bases, and 16 bases lay in between. CDR1 SGDLS and CDR2 YYNGEE come from the germline V gene.

This chain links TRBV30 with TRBJ1-5, with 7 positions matching TRBD1. The V gene's germline CDR1 is GTSNPN and CDR2 SVGIG (reference sequence). J lost 6 bases, V lost 0 bases, and 5 bases had no gene match. The CDR3 extends over 14 amino acids. The CDR3 DNA reads TGTGCCTGGAGTGTACAAGGGGGCACTCAGCCCCAGCATTTT. Translating gives CAWSVQGGTQPQHF.

This chain uses TRBV11-2 with TRBJ2-3, with D unresolved. The CDR3 totals 11 residues. Germline CDR1 reads SGHAT; CDR2 reads FQNNGV. V lost 3 bases to trimming and J lost 5 bases, with 3 bases between them. The chain's CDR3 is CASSFRDTQYF. For the CDR3, the DNA is TGTGCCAGCAGCTTTAGAGATACGCAGTATTTT.

This sequence joins TRBV18 and TRBJ2-7; D ambiguous. Germline V gene data show CDR1 as KGHSH and CDR2 as LQKENI. This CDR3 region has 14 residues. V was cut by 3 bases and J by 0 bases, with 9 bases left in between. CDR3 region: CASSPSTSSYEQYF. The DNA of the CDR3 is TGTGCCAGCTCACCCTCCACGAGCTCCTACGAGCAGTACTTC.

V and J are TRBV24-1 and TRBJ2-5; no reliable D call. The CDR3 loop spans 12 amino acids. Germline values: CDR1 KGHDR, CDR2 SFDVKD. V lost 3 bases, J lost 5 bases, and 6 bases lay in between. CDR3: CATSDPSETQYF. The CDR3 nucleotides are TGTGCCACCAGTGATCCCTCTGAGACCCAGTACTTC.

The chain joins TRBV7-2 to TRBJ2-2; 7 positions match TRBD2. After removal of 6 bases from V and 0 bases from J, the junction contained 1 base not matched to a gene. This CDR3 has 14 residues. Germline values: CDR1 SGHTA, CDR2 FQGNSA. The CDR3 loop is CASSLAANTGELFF. Written as DNA, the CDR3 is TGTGCCAGCAGTCTAGCGGCGAACACCGGGGAGCTGTTTTTT.

V usage is TRBV18 and J usage is TRBJ1-2, with D tentatively TRBD1 (6 bases). The V gene lost 6 bases and the J gene lost 0 bases, with 14 bases spanning the gap. The germline gives CDR1 KGHSH, CDR2 LQKENI. The length of the CDR3 is 15 residues. Here the CDR3 DNA reads TGTGCCAGCTCTCAACTACAGGGAACTAACTATGGCTACACCTTC. It is translated as CASSQLQGTNYGYTF.

Written as DNA, the CDR3 is TGTGCCAGTAGTCCGGGACACAGCGTTCTTCAAGAGACCCAGTACTTC. Amino acids: CASSPGHSVLQETQYF. This chain joins TRBV19 and TRBJ2-5; possibly TRBD1 for D (6 bases). The ends were cut back, 5 bases at V and 2 bases at J, with 18 bases in the middle. This CDR3 contains 16 residues. Germline V gene lookup returns CDR1 LNHDA and CDR2 SQIVND (reference sequence). Full variable domain (outside the CDR3, taken from reference TRBV19 and TRBJ2-5): DGGITQSPKYLFRKEGQNVTLSCEQNLNHDAMYWYRQDPGQGLRLIYYSQIVNDFQKGDIAEGYSVSREKKESFPLTVTSAQKNPTAFYLCASSPGHSVLQETQYFGPGTRLLVL.

The chain couples TRBV7-2 to TRBJ2-5; 10 positions agree with TRBD2. The CDR3 is 15 residues long. Germline assignment: CDR1 SGHTA and CDR2 FQGNSA. V lost 7 bases to trimming and J lost 4 bases; unmatched junction nucleotides: 9. The DNA for the CDR3 is TGTGCCAGCACCCACCAGCGGGGGGGGAGAGAGACCCAGTACTTC. Translated, it gives CASTHQRGGRETQYF.

This chain joins TRBV5-3 and TRBJ1-5; D remains ambiguous. TRBV5-3 is filed as an ORF, its function uncertain. Trimming shortened V by 1 base and J by 0 bases, and 17 bases separated the two germline ends. This CDR3 is built from 18 residues. The CDR3 reads CARSLPCGGPYSNQPQHF. The CDR3 bases are TGTGCCAGAAGCTTGCCCTGCGGAGGGCCCTATAGCAATCAGCCCCAGCATTTT.

This clone showed up just once. The chain uses TRBV25-1 and TRBJ1-6; D possibly corresponds to TRBD1 (6 bases). The CDR3 has 15 residues. CDR1 and CDR2 from the germline V gene are MGHDK and SYGVNS. V gave up 0 bases and J gave up 10 bases, with 13 bases separating them. The chain's CDR3 is CASSEYAGAGSPLHF. DNA of the CDR3: TGTGCCAGCAGTGAATATGCAGGGGCAGGGTCACCCCTCCACTTT.

V usage is TRBV18 and J usage is TRBJ2-2, with D possibly matching TRBD1 (5 bases). CDR1 KGHSH and CDR2 LQKENI come from the germline V gene. V dropped 3 bases and J dropped 3 bases, with 11 bases sitting between them. The CDR3 loop spans 15 amino acids. CDR3: CASSPRETDTGELFF. As DNA, the CDR3 is TGTGCCAGCTCACCTCGAGAGACAGACACCGGGGAGCTGTTTTTT.

The V and J genes are TRBV27 and TRBJ2-3, with a possible D match to TRBD2 (7 bases). Germline-derived CDR1 and CDR2 are MNHEY and SMNVEV (reference sequence). The CDR3 totals 13 residues. Between the trimmed V and J ends, which lost 9 bases and 5 bases, there was a span of 15 bases. The CDR3 DNA follows: TGTGCCAGTGAGGGGGGGGCGGAAGATACGCAGTATTTT. Encoded protein: CASEGGAEDTQYF.

This clone was counted once. This chain uses TRBV12-5 with TRBJ2-1; TRBD1 agrees at 9 bases. Germline V lookup: CDR1 LGHNT, CDR2 FRNRAP. This CDR3 contains 17 residues. The junction had 19 bases not matched to a gene; V was cut back by 4 bases and J by 12 bases. This chain's CDR3 is CASGSTSEGTGRYVQFF. The CDR3 DNA reads as TGTGCTAGTGGTTCGACCTCAGAAGGGACAGGGAGATATGTGCAGTTCTTC.